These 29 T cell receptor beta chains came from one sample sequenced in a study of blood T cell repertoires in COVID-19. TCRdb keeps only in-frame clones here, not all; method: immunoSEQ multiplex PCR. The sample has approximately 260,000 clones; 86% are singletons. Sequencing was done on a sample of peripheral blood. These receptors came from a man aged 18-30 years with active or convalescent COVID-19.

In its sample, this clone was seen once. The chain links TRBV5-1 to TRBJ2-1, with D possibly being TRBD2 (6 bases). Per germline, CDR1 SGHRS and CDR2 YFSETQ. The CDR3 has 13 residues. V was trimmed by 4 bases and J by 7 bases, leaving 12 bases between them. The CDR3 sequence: CASSPPGVNEQFF. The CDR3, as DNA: TGCGCCAGCAGCCCCCCGGGAGTTAATGAGCAGTTCTTC.

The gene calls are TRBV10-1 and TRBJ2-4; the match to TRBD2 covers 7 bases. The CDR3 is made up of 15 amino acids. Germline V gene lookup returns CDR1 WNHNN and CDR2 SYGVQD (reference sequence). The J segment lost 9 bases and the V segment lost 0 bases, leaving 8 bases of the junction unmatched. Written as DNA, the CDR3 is TGCGCCAGCAGTGAGTCAGTGGGGCCGGGGGGCATTCAGTACTTC. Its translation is CASSESVGPGGIQYF.

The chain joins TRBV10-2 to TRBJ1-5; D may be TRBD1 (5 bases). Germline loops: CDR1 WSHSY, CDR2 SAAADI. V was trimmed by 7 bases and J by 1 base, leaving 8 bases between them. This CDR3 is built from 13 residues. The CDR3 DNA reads TGCGCCAGCACCCGACAGAGCAATCAGCCCCAGCATTTT. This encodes CASTRQSNQPQHF.

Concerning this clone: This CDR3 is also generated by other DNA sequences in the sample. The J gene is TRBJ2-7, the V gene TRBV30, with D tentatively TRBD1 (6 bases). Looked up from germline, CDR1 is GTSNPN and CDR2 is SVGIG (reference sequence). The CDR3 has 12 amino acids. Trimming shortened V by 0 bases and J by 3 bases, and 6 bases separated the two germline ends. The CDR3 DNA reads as TGTGCCTGGAGTGTACAGGGCTACGAGCAGTACTTC. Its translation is CAWSVQGYEQYF.

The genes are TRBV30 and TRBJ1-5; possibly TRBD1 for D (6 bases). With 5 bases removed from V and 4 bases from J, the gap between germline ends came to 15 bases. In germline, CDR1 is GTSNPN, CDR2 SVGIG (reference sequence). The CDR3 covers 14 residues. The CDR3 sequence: CAWSKGVGNQPQHF. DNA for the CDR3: TGTGCCTGGTCTAAGGGGGTTGGAAATCAGCCCCAGCATTTT.

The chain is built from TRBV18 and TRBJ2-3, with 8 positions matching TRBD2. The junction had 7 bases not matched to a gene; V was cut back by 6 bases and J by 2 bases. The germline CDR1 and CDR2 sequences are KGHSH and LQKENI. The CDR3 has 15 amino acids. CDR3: CASSPGTRYTDTQYF. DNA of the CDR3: TGTGCCAGCTCCCCTGGGACTAGATACACAGATACGCAGTATTTT.

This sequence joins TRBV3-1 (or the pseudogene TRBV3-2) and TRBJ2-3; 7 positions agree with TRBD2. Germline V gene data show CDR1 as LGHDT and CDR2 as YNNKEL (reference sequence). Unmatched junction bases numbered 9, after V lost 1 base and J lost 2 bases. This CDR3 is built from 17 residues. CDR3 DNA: TGTGCCAGCAGCCAAGTCGCTAGCGGACTCGCCACAGATACGCAGTATTTT. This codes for CASSQVASGLATDTQYF.

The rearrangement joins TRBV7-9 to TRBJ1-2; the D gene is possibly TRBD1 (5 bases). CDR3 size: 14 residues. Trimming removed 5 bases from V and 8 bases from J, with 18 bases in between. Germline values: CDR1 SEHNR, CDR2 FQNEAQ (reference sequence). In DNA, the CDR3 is TGTGCCAGCAGCCAAGGGGCAGGATTGAGCGGCTACACCTTC. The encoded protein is CASSQGAGLSGYTF.

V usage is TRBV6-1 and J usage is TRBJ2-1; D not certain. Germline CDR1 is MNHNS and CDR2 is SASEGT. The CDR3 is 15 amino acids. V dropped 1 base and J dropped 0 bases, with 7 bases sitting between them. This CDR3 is CASSEVWSSYNEQFF. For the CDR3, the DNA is TGTGCCAGCAGTGAAGTGTGGAGCTCCTACAATGAGCAGTTCTTC.

CDR3: CASSERRSNQPQHF. CDR3 DNA: TGTGCCAGCAGTGAACGCAGGAGCAATCAGCCCCAGCATTTT. The chain links TRBV6-1 to TRBJ1-5; no reliable D call. This CDR3 contains 14 residues. Germline CDR1 MNHNS, CDR2 SASEGT. Trimming pared 2 bases from V and 1 base from J, leaving 6 bases between.

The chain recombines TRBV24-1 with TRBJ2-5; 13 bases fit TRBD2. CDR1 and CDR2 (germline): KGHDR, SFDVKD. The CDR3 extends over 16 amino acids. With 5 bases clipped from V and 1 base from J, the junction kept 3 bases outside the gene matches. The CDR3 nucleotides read TGTGCCACCAGTGGGACTAGCGGGGGACCCCAAGAGACCCAGTACTTC. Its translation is CATSGTSGGPQETQYF.

The CDR3 reads CAISESRVGDKNEKLFF. The CDR3 nucleotides read TGTGCCATCAGTGAGTCTCGAGTAGGGGACAAGAATGAAAAACTGTTTTTT. The chain joins TRBV10-3 to TRBJ1-4; weak D call: TRBD1 (6 bases). Germline CDR1 ENHRY, CDR2 SYGVKD. Trimming pared 0 bases from V and 5 bases from J, leaving 16 bases between. CDR3 length: 17 residues.

The CDR3 DNA follows: TGTGCCAGCAGGACGGACAGTAATGAAAAACTGTTTTTT. Its protein product is CASRTDSNEKLFF. This rearrangement joins TRBV28 to TRBJ1-4; D possibly corresponds to TRBD1 (6 bases). Germline lookup yields CDR1 MDHEN and CDR2 SYDVKM. The CDR3 has 13 amino acids. V lost 6 bases to trimming and J lost 4 bases, with 9 bases between them.

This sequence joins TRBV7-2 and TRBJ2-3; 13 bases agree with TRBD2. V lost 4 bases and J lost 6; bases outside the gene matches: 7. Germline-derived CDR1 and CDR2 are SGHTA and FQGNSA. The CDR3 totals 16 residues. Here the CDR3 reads CASSSGLAGVSDTQYF. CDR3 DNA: TGTGCCAGCAGCTCAGGACTAGCGGGAGTGTCGGATACGCAGTATTTT.

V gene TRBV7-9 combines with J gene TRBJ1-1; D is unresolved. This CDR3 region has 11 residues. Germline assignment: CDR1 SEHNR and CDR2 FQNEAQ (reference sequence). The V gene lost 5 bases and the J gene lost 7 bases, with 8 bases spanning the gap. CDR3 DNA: TGTGCCAGCAGCGTTTACAGTGAAGCTTTCTTT. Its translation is CASSVYSEAFF.

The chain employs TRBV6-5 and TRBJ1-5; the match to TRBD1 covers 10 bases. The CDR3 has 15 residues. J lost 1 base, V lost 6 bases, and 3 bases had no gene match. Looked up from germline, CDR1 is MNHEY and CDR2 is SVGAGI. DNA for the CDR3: TGTGCCAGCAGCGAGGGACAGGGGAGCAATCAGCCCCAGCATTTT. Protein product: CASSEGQGSNQPQHF.

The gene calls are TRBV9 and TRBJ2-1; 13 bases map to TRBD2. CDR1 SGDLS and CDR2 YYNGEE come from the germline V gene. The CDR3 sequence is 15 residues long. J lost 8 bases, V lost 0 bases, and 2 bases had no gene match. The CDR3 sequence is CASSVGLAGGYEQFF. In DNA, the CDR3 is TGTGCCAGCAGCGTAGGACTAGCGGGGGGTTATGAGCAGTTCTTC. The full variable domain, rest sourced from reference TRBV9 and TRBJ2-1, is DSGVTQTPKHLITATGQRVTLRCSPRSGDLSVYWYQQSLDQGLQFLIQYYNGEERAKGNILERFSAQQFPDLHSELNLSSLELGDSALYFCASSVGLAGGYEQFFGPGTRLTVL.

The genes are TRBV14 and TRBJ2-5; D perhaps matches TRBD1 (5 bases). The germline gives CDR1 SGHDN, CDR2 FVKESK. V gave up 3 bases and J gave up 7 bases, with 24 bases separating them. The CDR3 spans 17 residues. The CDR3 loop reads CASSHVMGQFDTGTQYF. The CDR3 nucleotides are TGTGCCAGCAGCCACGTCATGGGGCAATTTGATACCGGGACCCAGTACTTC.

The CDR3 here is CASSQAQGDLNTEAFF. The CDR3 nucleotides read TGTGCCAGCAGCCAAGCGCAGGGGGATCTGAACACTGAAGCTTTCTTT. The chain carries TRBV4-2 and TRBJ1-1, with TRBD1 identical over 7 bases. Trimming removed 1 base from V and 0 bases from J; junction bases left unmatched: 5. The CDR3 is made up of 16 amino acids. Looked up from germline, CDR1 is LGHNA and CDR2 is YNFKEQ.

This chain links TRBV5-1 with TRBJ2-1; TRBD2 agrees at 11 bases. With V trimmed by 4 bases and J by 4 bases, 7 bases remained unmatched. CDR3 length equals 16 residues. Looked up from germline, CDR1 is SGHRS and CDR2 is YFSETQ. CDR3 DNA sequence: TGCGCCAGCAGCCTAACTAGCGGGAGATTGTACAATGAGCAGTTCTTC. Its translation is CASSLTSGRLYNEQFF.

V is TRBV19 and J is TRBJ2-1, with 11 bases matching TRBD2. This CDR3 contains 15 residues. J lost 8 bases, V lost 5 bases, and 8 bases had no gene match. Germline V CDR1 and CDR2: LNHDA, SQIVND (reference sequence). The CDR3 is CASSALSGGAHEQFF. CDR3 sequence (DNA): TGTGCCAGTAGTGCCCTTAGCGGGGGGGCCCATGAGCAGTTCTTC.

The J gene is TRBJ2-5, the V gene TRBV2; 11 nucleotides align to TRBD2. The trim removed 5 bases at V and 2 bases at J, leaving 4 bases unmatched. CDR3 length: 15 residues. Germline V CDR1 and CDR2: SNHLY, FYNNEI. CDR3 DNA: TGTGCCAGCAGTCCCTTAGCGGGAGGGCAAGAGACCCAGTACTTC. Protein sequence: CASSPLAGGQETQYF.

The CDR3 DNA is TGTGCCAGCAGCAAAGACAGGGCACGCACTTACAACACTGAAGCTTTCTTT. This translates into CASSKDRARTYNTEAFF. The V gene is TRBV21-1, the J gene TRBJ1-1; the table assigns TRBD1, which was not confirmed against the DNA. TRBV21-1 is a listed pseudogene. The CDR3 has 17 residues.

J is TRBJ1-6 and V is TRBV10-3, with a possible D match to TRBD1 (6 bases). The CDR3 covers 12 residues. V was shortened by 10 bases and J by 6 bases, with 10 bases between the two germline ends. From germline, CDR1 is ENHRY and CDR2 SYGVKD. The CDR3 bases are TGTGCCACGCAGGGGAGTAATTCACCCCTCCACTTT. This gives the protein CATQGSNSPLHF.

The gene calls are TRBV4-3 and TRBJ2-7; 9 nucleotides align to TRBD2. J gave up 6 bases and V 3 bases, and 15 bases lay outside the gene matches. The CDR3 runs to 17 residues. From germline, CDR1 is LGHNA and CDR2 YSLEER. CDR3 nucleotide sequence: TGCGCCAGCAGCCAGGCCTTTGGGGTAGCGGGAGTGCGCGAGCAGTACTTC. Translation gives CASSQAFGVAGVREQYF.

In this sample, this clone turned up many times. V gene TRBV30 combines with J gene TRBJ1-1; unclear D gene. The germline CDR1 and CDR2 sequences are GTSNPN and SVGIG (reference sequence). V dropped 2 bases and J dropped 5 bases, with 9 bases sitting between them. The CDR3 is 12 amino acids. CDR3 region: CAWSRRSTEAFF. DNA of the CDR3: TGTGCCTGGAGTAGAAGGAGTACTGAAGCTTTCTTT.

For the CDR3, the DNA is TGTGCCAGCGAGCCGGGACAGGGCCACGAGCAGTACTTC. This codes for CASEPGQGHEQYF. V gene TRBV7-3 combines with J gene TRBJ2-7, with 9 nucleotides matching TRBD1. V gave up 8 bases and J gave up 5 bases; unmatched junction bases: 7. The CDR3 has 13 amino acids. The germline CDR1 and CDR2 sequences are SGHTA and FQGTGA.

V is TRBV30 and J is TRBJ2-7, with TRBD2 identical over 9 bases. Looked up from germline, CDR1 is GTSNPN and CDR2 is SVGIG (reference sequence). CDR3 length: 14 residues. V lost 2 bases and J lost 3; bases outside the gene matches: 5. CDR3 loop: CAWSPLAGLYEQYF. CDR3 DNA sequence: TGTGCCTGGAGTCCCCTAGCGGGGCTCTACGAGCAGTACTTC.

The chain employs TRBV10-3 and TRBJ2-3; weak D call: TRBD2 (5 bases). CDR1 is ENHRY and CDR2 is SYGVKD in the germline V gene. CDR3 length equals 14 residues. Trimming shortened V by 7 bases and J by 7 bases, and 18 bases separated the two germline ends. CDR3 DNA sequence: TGTGCCATCAAGTGCCCGGGAAGGGTTAATACGCAGTATTTT. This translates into CAIKCPGRVNTQYF.